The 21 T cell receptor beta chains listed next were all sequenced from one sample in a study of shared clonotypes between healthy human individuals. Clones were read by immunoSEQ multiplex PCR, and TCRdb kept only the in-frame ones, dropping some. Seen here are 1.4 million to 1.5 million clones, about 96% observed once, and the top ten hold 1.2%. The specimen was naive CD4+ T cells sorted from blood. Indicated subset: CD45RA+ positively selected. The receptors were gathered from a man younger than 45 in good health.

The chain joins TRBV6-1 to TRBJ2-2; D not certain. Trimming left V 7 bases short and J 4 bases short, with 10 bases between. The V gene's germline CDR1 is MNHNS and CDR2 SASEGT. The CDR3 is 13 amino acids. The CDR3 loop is CASKPSGTGELFF. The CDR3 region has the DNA TGTGCCAGCAAACCCTCCGGCACCGGGGAGCTGTTTTTT.

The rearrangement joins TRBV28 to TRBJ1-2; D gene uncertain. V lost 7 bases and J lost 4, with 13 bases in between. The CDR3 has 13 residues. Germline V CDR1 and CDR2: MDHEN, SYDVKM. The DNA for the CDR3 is TGTGCCAGCATGGGTCCGAACCCCTATGGCTACACCTTC. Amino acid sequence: CASMGPNPYGYTF.

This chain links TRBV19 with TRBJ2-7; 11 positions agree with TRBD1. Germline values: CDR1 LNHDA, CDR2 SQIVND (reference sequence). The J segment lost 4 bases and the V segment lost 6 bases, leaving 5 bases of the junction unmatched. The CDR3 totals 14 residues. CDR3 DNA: TGTGCCAGTAGAGGACAGGGGGCGTTATACGAGCAGTACTTC. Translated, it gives CASRGQGALYEQYF. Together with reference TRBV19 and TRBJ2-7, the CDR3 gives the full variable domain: DGGITQSPKYLFRKEGQNVTLSCEQNLNHDAMYWYRQDPGQGLRLIYYSQIVNDFQKGDIAEGYSVSREKKESFPLTVTSAQKNPTAFYLCASRGQGALYEQYFGPGTRLTVT.

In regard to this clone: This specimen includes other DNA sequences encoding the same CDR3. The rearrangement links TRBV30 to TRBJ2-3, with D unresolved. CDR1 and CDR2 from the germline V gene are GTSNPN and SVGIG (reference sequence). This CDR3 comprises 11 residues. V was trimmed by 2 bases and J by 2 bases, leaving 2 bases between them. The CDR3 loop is CAWSHTDTQYF. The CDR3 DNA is TGTGCCTGGAGTCACACAGATACGCAGTATTTT.

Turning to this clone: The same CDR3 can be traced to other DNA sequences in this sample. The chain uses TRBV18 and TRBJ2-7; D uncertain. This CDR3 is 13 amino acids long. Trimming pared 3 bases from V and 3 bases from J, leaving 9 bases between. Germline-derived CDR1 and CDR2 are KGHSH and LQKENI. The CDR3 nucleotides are TGTGCCAGCTCACCCCCCTCCATCTACGAGCAGTACTTC. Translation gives CASSPPSIYEQYF.

CDR3 loop: CATSLRTGPSYEQYF. CDR3 nucleotide sequence: TGTGCCACCAGCTTACGAACCGGACCTTCCTACGAGCAGTACTTC. The chain employs TRBV15 and TRBJ2-7; no firm D call. The germline V gene has CDR1 LNHNV and CDR2 YYDKDF (reference sequence). The CDR3 contains 15 residues. Trimming left V 5 bases short and J 1 base short, with 15 bases between.

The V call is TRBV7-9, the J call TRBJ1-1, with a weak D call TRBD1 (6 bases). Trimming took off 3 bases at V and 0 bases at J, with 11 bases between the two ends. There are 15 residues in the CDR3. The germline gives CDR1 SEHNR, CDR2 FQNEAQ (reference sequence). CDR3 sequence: CASSFSGTLNTEAFF. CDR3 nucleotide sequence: TGTGCCAGCAGCTTTTCCGGGACACTGAACACTGAAGCTTTCTTT.

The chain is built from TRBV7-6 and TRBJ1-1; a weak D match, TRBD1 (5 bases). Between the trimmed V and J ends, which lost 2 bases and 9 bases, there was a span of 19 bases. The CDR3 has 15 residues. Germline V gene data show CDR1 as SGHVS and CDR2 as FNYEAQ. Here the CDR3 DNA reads TGTGCCAGCAGCTTAAGAACAGGAGGCGGGCCACAAGCTTTCTTT. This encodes CASSLRTGGGPQAFF.

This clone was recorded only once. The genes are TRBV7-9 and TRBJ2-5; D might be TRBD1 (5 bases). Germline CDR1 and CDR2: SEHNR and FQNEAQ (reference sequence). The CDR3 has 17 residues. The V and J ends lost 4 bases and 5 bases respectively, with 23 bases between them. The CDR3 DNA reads TGTGCCAGCAGCTCAACACAATTCTCTAGGCCAGGGGAGACCCAGTACTTC. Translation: CASSSTQFSRPGETQYF. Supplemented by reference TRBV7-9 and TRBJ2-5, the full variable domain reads DTGVSQNPRHKITKRGQNVTFRCDPISEHNRLYWYRQTLGQGPEFLTYFQNEAQLEKSRLLSDRFSAERPKGSFSTLEIQRTEQGDSAMYLCASSSTQFSRPGETQYFGPGTRLLVL.

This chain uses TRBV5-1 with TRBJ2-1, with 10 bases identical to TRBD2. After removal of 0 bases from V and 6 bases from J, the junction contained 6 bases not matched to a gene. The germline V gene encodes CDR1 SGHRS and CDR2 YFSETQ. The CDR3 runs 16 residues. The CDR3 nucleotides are TGCGCCAGCAGCTTGGATTGGACTAGCGGCCTCAATGAGCAGTTCTTC. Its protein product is CASSLDWTSGLNEQFF.

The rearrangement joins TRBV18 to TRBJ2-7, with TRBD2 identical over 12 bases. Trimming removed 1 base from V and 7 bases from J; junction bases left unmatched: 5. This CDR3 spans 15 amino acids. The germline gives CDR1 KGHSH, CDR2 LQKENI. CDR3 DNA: TGTGCCAGCTCACCACGACTAGCGGGAGATGGTGAGCAGTACTTC. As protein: CASSPRLAGDGEQYF.

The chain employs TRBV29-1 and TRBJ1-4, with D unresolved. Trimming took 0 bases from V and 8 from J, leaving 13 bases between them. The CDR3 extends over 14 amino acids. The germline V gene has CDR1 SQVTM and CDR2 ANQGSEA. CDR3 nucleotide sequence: TGCAGCGTTGAAGATTTGTGGGATCGGGAAAAACTGTTTTTT. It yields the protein CSVEDLWDREKLFF.

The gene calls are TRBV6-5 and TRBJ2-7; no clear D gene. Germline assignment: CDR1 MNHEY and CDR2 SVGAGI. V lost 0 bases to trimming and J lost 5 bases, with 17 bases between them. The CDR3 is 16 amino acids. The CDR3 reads CASSYSSSVLVHEQYF. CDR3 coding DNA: TGTGCCAGCAGTTACTCGAGTTCCGTATTGGTCCACGAGCAGTACTTC.

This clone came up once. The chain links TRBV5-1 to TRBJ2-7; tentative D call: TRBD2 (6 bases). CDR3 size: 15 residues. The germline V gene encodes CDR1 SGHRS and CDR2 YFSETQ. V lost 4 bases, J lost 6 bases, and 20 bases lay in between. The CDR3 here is CASSPSVGPPGEQYF. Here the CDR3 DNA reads TGCGCCAGCAGCCCTAGCGTCGGCCCCCCGGGCGAGCAGTACTTC.

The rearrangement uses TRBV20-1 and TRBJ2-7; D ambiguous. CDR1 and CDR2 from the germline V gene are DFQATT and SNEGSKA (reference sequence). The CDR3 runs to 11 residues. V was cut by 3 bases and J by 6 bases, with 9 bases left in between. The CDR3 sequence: CSASIMAEQYF. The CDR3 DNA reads TGCAGTGCTAGTATCATGGCCGAGCAGTACTTC.

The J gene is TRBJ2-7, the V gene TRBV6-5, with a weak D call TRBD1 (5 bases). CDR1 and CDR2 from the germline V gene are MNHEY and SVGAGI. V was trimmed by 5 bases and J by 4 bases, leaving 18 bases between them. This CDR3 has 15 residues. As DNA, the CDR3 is TGTGCCAGCAGTATTGGACAACAGAGACTGTACGAGCAGTACTTC. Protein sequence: CASSIGQQRLYEQYF.

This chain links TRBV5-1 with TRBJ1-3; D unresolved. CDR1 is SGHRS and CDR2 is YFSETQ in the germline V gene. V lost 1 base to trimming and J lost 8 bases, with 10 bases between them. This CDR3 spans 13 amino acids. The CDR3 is CASSLIPGHTIYF. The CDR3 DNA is TGCGCCAGCAGCTTGATCCCTGGGCACACCATATATTTT.

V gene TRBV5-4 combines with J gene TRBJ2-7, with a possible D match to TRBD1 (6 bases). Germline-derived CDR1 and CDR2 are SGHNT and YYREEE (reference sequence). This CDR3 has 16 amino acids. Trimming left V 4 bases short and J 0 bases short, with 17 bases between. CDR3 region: CASSPIDRLSSYEQYF. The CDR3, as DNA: TGTGCCAGCAGCCCGATAGACAGGCTGAGCTCCTACGAGCAGTACTTC.

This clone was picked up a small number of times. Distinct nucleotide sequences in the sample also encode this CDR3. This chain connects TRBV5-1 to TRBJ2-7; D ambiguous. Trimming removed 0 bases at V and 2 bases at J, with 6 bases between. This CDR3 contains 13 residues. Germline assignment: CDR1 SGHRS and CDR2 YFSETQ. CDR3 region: CASSLVGTYEQYF. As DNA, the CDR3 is TGCGCCAGCAGCTTGGTGGGAACCTACGAGCAGTACTTC.

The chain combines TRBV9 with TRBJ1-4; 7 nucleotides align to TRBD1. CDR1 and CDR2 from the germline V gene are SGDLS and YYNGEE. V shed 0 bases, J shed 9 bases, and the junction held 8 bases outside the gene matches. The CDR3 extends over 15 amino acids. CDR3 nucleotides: TGTGCCAGCAGCGTAGACGGGACAGCCGTTCAAAAACTGTTTTTT. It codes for CASSVDGTAVQKLFF.

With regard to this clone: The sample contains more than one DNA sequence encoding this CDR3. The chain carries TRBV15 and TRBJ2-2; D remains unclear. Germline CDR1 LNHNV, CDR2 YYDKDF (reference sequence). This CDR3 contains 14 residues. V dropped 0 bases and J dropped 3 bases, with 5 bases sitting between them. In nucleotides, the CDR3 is TGTGCCACCAGCAGAGACCTGGACACCGGGGAGCTGTTTTTT. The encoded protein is CATSRDLDTGELFF.